The next 17 T cell receptor beta chains were all read from a single sample in a study of technical replicates of blood from a few donors. The protocol was immunoSEQ multiplex PCR, while the TCRdb copy is restricted to in-frame clones and leaves out a portion. Altogether roughly 80,000 clones are present, around 94% being singletons, with the ten largest covering 0.3% to 0.45%. The sample comprised T cells isolated from PBMCs. Receptor source: a human donor in good health.

This clone was counted a single time. The chain is built from TRBV9 and TRBJ2-7, with D perhaps TRBD2 (5 bases). Trimming cost V 0 bases and J 3 bases, with 16 bases left between them. The CDR3 consists of 16 residues. Per the germline V gene, CDR1 is SGDLS and CDR2 is YYNGEE. This chain's CDR3 is CASSVAATSEGYEQYF. CDR3 nucleotides: TGTGCCAGCAGCGTAGCGGCAACCTCCGAGGGCTACGAGCAGTACTTC.

The chain links TRBV13 to TRBJ2-1, with a weak D call TRBD1 (5 bases). CDR3 length: 13 amino acids. V was shortened by 3 bases and J by 6 bases, with 9 bases between the two germline ends. Germline V lookup: CDR1 PRHDT, CDR2 FYEKMQ (reference sequence). The CDR3 nucleotides are TGTGCCAGCAGCTTTAAAAGGGGCAATGAGCAGTTCTTC. Its protein is CASSFKRGNEQFF.

This sequence joins TRBV2 and TRBJ1-1; D remains unclear. The CDR3 runs 13 residues. Germline values: CDR1 SNHLY, CDR2 FYNNEI. Trimming pared 3 bases from V and 5 bases from J, leaving 10 bases between. CDR3 in DNA: TGTGCCAGCAGTGAGAGGGTTAAGACTGAAGCTTTCTTT. Its translation is CASSERVKTEAFF.

The V and J genes are TRBV5-1 and TRBJ2-3; 7 positions agree with TRBD2. The CDR3 is made up of 16 amino acids. Germline V lookup: CDR1 SGHRS, CDR2 YFSETQ. Trimming cost V 1 base and J 4 bases; bases outside gene matches: 9. The CDR3 DNA reads as TGCGCCAGCAGCTTGACCCCCGGGACTATTGCAGATACGCAGTATTTT. This sequence encodes CASSLTPGTIADTQYF. Filled out from reference TRBV5-1 and TRBJ2-3, the complete variable domain reads KAGVTQTPRYLIKTRGQQVTLSCSPISGHRSVSWYQQTPGQGLQFLFEYFSETQRNKGNFPGRFSGRQFSNSRSEMNVSTLELGDSALYLCASSLTPGTIADTQYFGPGTRLTVL.

This clone was found once. The chain employs TRBV5-1 and TRBJ2-1; D unclear. V gave up 4 bases and J gave up 6 bases, with 17 bases separating them. CDR1 and CDR2 from the germline V gene are SGHRS and YFSETQ. CDR3 length: 15 residues. CDR3 in DNA: TGCGCCAGCAGCCCTCCCAGTGGAGTGGTCAATGAGCAGTTCTTC. Its translation: CASSPPSGVVNEQFF.

This clone has only one observation. DNA of the CDR3: TGCAGCGCCGGACTAGCGGGAGATGGTGAGCAGTTCTTC. Protein: CSAGLAGDGEQFF. The V gene is TRBV29-1, the J gene TRBJ2-1; 13 bases are shared with TRBD2. This CDR3 region has 13 residues. J lost 9 bases, V lost 7 bases, and 6 bases had no gene match. CDR1 is SQVTM and CDR2 is ANQGSEA in the germline V gene.

The chain combines TRBV5-4 with TRBJ2-2, with 10 bases matching TRBD1. Trimming at V came to 0 bases and at J to 3 bases, leaving 2 bases not matched to a gene. The CDR3 totals 16 residues. The germline V gene encodes CDR1 SGHNT and CDR2 YYREEE (reference sequence). The chain's CDR3 is CASSLAGTGDTGELFF. The DNA of the CDR3 is TGTGCCAGCAGCTTGGCCGGGACAGGGGACACCGGGGAGCTGTTTTTT.

The rearrangement uses TRBV11-3 and TRBJ1-1, with TRBD1 matching over 7 bases. J gave up 0 bases and V 5 bases, and 6 bases lay outside the gene matches. The germline gives CDR1 SGHNT, CDR2 YENEEA. CDR3 length: 15 residues. The CDR3 here is CASSLLGQMNTEAFF. DNA for the CDR3: TGTGCCAGCAGCCTACTGGGACAGATGAACACTGAAGCTTTCTTT.

This chain joins TRBV10-3 and TRBJ2-3, with 7 positions matching TRBD2. This CDR3 has 15 amino acids. After removal of 0 bases from V and 10 bases from J, the junction contained 10 bases not matched to a gene. Germline assignment: CDR1 ENHRY and CDR2 SYGVKD. The CDR3 nucleotides are TGTGCCATCAGTGAGTCAGGCGGGAGAACCTCTCCGCAGTATTTT. Translation: CAISESGGRTSPQYF.

The count of this clone is one. The rearrangement links TRBV11-2 to TRBJ2-7, with 13 bases lining up with TRBD2. Germline V gives CDR1 SGHAT, CDR2 FQNNGV. With V trimmed by 7 bases and J by 2 bases, 8 bases remained unmatched. The CDR3 is 16 residues long. CDR3 amino acids: CASIIRLAGGTYEQYF. The CDR3 DNA reads as TGTGCCAGCATCATAAGACTAGCGGGAGGAACCTACGAGCAGTACTTC.

The V and J genes are TRBV7-9 and TRBJ2-3, with D possibly matching TRBD2 (6 bases). Germline V gives CDR1 SEHNR, CDR2 FQNEAQ (reference sequence). The V and J ends lost 5 bases and 3 bases respectively, with 15 bases between them. This CDR3 has 15 residues. The CDR3 sequence: CASSNGGLSTDTQYF. For the CDR3, the DNA is TGTGCCAGCAGCAATGGGGGACTGTCAACAGATACGCAGTATTTT.

The rearrangement uses TRBV6-6 and TRBJ2-3; TRBD2 agrees at 8 bases. Unmatched junction bases numbered 1, after V lost 4 bases and J lost 1 base. Per the germline V gene, CDR1 is MNHNY and CDR2 is SVGAGI (reference sequence). The CDR3 runs to 14 residues. The CDR3 protein is CASSLTSGTDTQYF. The CDR3 DNA is TGTGCCAGCAGTTTGACTAGCGGCACAGATACGCAGTATTTT.

This clone was recorded only once. V is TRBV2 and J is TRBJ1-2; 12 bases map to TRBD1. The CDR3 extends over 13 amino acids. Looked up from germline, CDR1 is SNHLY and CDR2 is FYNNEI. The ends lost 6 bases at V and 7 bases at J; junction bases unmatched: 3. The CDR3 nucleotides read TGTGCCAGCAGGGGACAGGGGGCTGGTGGCTACACCTTC. Translating it yields CASRGQGAGGYTF.

The V call is TRBV12-5, the J call TRBJ1-2; D is perhaps TRBD1 (5 bases). The germline V gene has CDR1 LGHNT and CDR2 FRNRAP. The CDR3 contains 12 residues. Trimming took off 5 bases at V and 8 bases at J, with 12 bases between the two ends. Here the CDR3 reads CASGLPGRGYTF. CDR3 nucleotide sequence: TGTGCTAGTGGTCTACCAGGGAGGGGCTACACCTTC.

The chain employs TRBV7-9 and TRBJ2-1, with 8 nucleotides matching TRBD2. The CDR3 has 15 residues. Germline-derived CDR1 and CDR2 are SEHNR and FQNEAQ (reference sequence). V was pared by 6 bases and J by 4 bases, with 8 bases of the junction left unmatched. As DNA, the CDR3 is TGTGCCAGCAGGGCAACTAGCGGAGTATACAATGAGCAGTTCTTC. This sequence encodes CASRATSGVYNEQFF.

The CDR3 DNA follows: TGTGCCAGCAACCGAGGACAGGGGGTAATGAAAAACATTCAGTACTTC. As protein: CASNRGQGVMKNIQYF. The chain is built from TRBV5-6 and TRBJ2-4, with TRBD1 identical over 10 bases. CDR1 is SGHDT and CDR2 is YYEEEE in the germline V gene. The CDR3 contains 16 residues. V was clipped by 6 bases and J by 4 bases; unmatched bases: 10.

The chain couples TRBV10-3 to TRBJ1-1, with 7 bases lining up with TRBD1. The germline V gene has CDR1 ENHRY and CDR2 SYGVKD. This CDR3 contains 13 residues. With 8 bases clipped from V and 5 bases from J, the junction kept 8 bases outside the gene matches. The CDR3 nucleotides read TGTGCCATCTACGACAGGGTAAGGACTGAAGCTTTCTTT. Translating it yields CAIYDRVRTEAFF.